This T cell receptor (beta chain) was identified during a study of Graves' ophthalmopathy and Graves' hyperthyroidism. The CDR3 is made up of 16 amino acids. CDR1 KGHSH and CDR2 LQKENI come from the germline V gene. The V and J ends lost 2 bases and 0 bases respectively, with 12 bases between them. Amplification of TCR beta CDR3 regions used RNA transcripts. HTBI primers primed a first-round RT-PCR, and a second-round multiplex PCR followed. MiXCR was run by TCRdb on the multiplex PCR reads, yielding one entry per CDR3 protein. Of 300,000 to 400,000 distinct CDR3 sequences in the sample, roughly a sixth were seen once.

V usage is TRBV18 and J usage is TRBJ2-3; D might be TRBD2 (6 bases). Sequencing input: peripheral blood. The sequence was obtained from an adult man with Graves' ophthalmopathy. The CDR3 sequence is CASSPKGGTSTDTQYF. The CDR3 DNA reads TGTGCCAGCTCACCAAAAGGTGGGACTAGCACAGATACGCAGTATTTT. Drawing the rest from reference TRBV18 and TRBJ2-3, the complete variable domain is NAGVMQNPRHLVRRRGQEARLRCSPMKGHSHVYWYRQLPEEGLKFMVYLQKENIIDESGMPKERFSAEFPKEGPSILRIQQVVRGDSAAYFCASSPKGGTSTDTQYFGPGTRLTVL.